The T cell receptor (beta chain) under discussion was sequenced for a study of T cells in Graves' hyperthyroidism and ophthalmopathy. The study, taken as a whole, reports: Blood held most thyroid clonotypes expanded above 0.001 frequency. Separating ophthalmopathy from stable hyperthyroidism was achieved by a 13 V-J model. A median around 5.9 months before onset, the model predicted ophthalmopathy.

This clonotype was counted only a few times. What it binds is not known. There were TCR beta CDR3 regions amplified from RNA transcripts. First-round RT-PCR of the TCR CDR3 relied on the HTBI primer set. MiXCR, applied by TCRdb to the multiplex PCR reads, yields one record per CDR3 protein. The sample carries almost 500,000 distinct CDR3 sequences, about 20% recorded once. Trimming pared 1 base from V and 8 bases from J, leaving 8 bases between. The germline V gene has CDR1 LGHNT and CDR2 FRNRAP. The length of the CDR3 is 13 residues. This chain joins TRBV12-5 and TRBJ1-4; D unclear. The TCR comes from a woman between 70 and 85 years old with Graves' ophthalmopathy. Sequencing was carried out using blood. The CDR3 region is CASGLGMDEKLFF. The CDR3 bases are TGTGCTAGTGGTTTGGGGATGGACGAAAAACTGTTTTTT.